A single sample gave rise to the 30 T cell receptor beta chains below, sequenced in a study of regulatory T cells in long-lasting Graves disease. Arm-PCR of CDR3 regions with iRepertoire HTBI primers generated TCR beta libraries. Using its own MiXCR run on the multiplex PCR reads, TCRdb lists one record per CDR3 protein. Found here are about 530,000 distinct CDR3 sequences, about 16% of them singletons; the top ten hold just under 25%. The time point: newly diagnosed GD, antithyroid drugs for less than 3 months. With RNA extracted from PBMCs as input, the TCR library was made. The sample was also linked to a second study, of T cells in Graves' hyperthyroidism and ophthalmopathy.

The sequencing used peripheral blood mononuclear cells (PBMCs), collected at new diagnosis, from a patient treated with antithyroid drugs. These receptors all stem from a woman aged 35-65 years with Graves disease.

Ten or more counts support this clonotype. V is TRBV6-1 and J is TRBJ2-7, with D unclear. CDR3 length: 14 amino acids. CDR1 MNHNS and CDR2 SASEGT come from the germline V gene. The V and J ends lost 6 bases and 2 bases respectively, with 14 bases between them. The CDR3 sequence is CASRVMSPPYEQYF. The CDR3 bases are TGTGCCAGCAGGGTAATGAGCCCCCCCTACGAGCAGTACTTC.

The chain recombines TRBV20-1 with TRBJ2-7; perhaps TRBD1 as D (6 bases). Germline CDR1 reads DFQATT; CDR2 reads SNEGSKA (reference sequence). Trimming pared 6 bases from V and 4 bases from J, leaving 25 bases between. This CDR3 region has 16 residues. The CDR3 coding sequence is TGCAGTGCCCGAACCCCACAGGGTTCTTCTCTTTACGAGCAGTACTTC. This codes for CSARTPQGSSLYEQYF.

At least ten counts were recorded for this clonotype. In DNA form, the CDR3 reads TGTGCCAGCAGCAGAAGACAAACACTTGAAGCTTTCTTT. It encodes CASSRRQTLEAFF. V is TRBV7-2 and J is TRBJ1-1; no clear D. Germline V gives CDR1 SGHTA, CDR2 FQGNSA. CDR3 size: 13 residues. Trimming cost V 5 bases and J 7 bases, with 14 bases left between them.

The sample holds a few counts of this clonotype. The rearrangement uses TRBV20-1 and TRBJ1-1, with D unclear. CDR1 is DFQATT, CDR2 SNEGSKA, per germline (reference sequence). The CDR3 runs 14 residues. Between the trimmed V and J ends, which lost 3 bases and 0 bases, there was a span of 11 bases. CDR3 sequence reads: CSASIKLLNTEAFF. The CDR3, as DNA: TGCAGTGCTAGTATCAAACTATTGAACACTGAAGCTTTCTTT.

In its sample, this clonotype was seen a few times. The gene calls are TRBV5-1 and TRBJ2-1, with 10 bases that match TRBD2. The CDR3 loop spans 15 amino acids. Germline CDR1 is SGHRS and CDR2 is YFSETQ. V shed 4 bases and J 6 bases; nucleotides not matched to a gene: 7. The CDR3 DNA reads as TGCGCCAGCAGCCGGACTAGCGGACTACGCAATGAGCAGTTCTTC. Translating it yields CASSRTSGLRNEQFF.

The sample holds a few counts of this clonotype. This chain uses TRBV6-1 with TRBJ2-1; 10 bases map to TRBD2. The CDR3 loop spans 15 amino acids. Germline V lookup: CDR1 MNHNS, CDR2 SASEGT. The trim removed 5 bases at V and 8 bases at J, leaving 9 bases unmatched. In nucleotides, the CDR3 is TGTGCCAGCAGTAAGATAGCGGGGGGAGGGGATGAGCAGTTCTTC. It encodes CASSKIAGGGDEQFF.

Details on this clonotype: The germline gene is not matched at one end of the junction; a read error may be the cause. The chain couples TRBV28 to TRBJ2-1, with 7 bases that match TRBD1. Looked up from germline, CDR1 is MDHEN and CDR2 is SYDVKM. This CDR3 spans 17 amino acids. The CDR3 sequence is CASSAAGQAPHYSEQFF. Written as DNA, the CDR3 is TGTGCCAGCAGCGCGGCCGGACAGGCCCCCCACTACAGTGAGCAGTTCTTC.

This clonotype was counted between two and nine times. V is TRBV20-1 and J is TRBJ1-1; 7 bases are a match to TRBD1. CDR3 length: 13 residues. From germline, CDR1 is DFQATT and CDR2 SNEGSKA (reference sequence). V shed 1 base, J shed 7 bases, and the junction held 6 bases outside the gene matches. This CDR3 reads CSARVQGYIEAFF. Written as DNA, the CDR3 is TGCAGTGCTAGAGTACAGGGGTACATTGAAGCTTTCTTT.

This clonotype occurred a few times. Here the CDR3 reads CASSLAKGNHNQPQHF. CDR3 DNA sequence: TGTGCCAGCAGCTTAGCGAAGGGGAACCACAATCAGCCCCAGCATTTT. This chain links TRBV7-9 with TRBJ1-5; possible D gene TRBD1, 5 bases. The CDR3 has 16 residues. Germline V lookup: CDR1 SEHNR, CDR2 FQNEAQ (reference sequence). The germline V and J ends were trimmed by 0 bases and 3 bases, with 12 bases remaining between them.

There are a few counts of this clonotype. The chain couples TRBV5-5 to TRBJ2-1; TRBD1 is a possible D gene (5 bases). The CDR3 covers 13 residues. V lost 0 bases, J lost 10 bases, and 11 bases lay in between. Germline V gene data show CDR1 as SGHKS and CDR2 as YYEKEE (reference sequence). The CDR3 protein is CASSLVRVREQFF. The CDR3 DNA follows: TGTGCCAGCAGCTTGGTCAGGGTGCGGGAGCAGTTCTTC. Full variable domain (missing parts from reference TRBV5-5 and TRBJ2-1): DAGVTQSPTHLIKTRGQQVTLRCSPISGHKSVSWYQQVLGQGPQFIFQYYEKEERGRGNFPDRFSARQFPNYSSELNVNALLLGDSALYLCASSLVRVREQFFGPGTRLTVL.

The table lists this clonotype with a few counts. V is TRBV20-1 and J is TRBJ2-5; TRBD2 matches 8 bases. This CDR3 has 14 amino acids. J gave up 3 bases and V 4 bases, and 7 bases lay outside the gene matches. Germline CDR1 reads DFQATT; CDR2 reads SNEGSKA (reference sequence). The CDR3 reads CSAISGGTEETQYF. The CDR3 coding sequence is TGCAGTGCTATCTCGGGGGGGACCGAAGAGACCCAGTACTTC.

This clonotype was seen only a few times. V is TRBV20-1 and J is TRBJ1-1; D uncertain. V was cut by 6 bases and J by 1 base, with 18 bases left in between. The germline CDR1 and CDR2 sequences are DFQATT and SNEGSKA (reference sequence). There are 15 residues in the CDR3. Here the CDR3 reads CSAPGPTSGNTEAFF. Written as DNA, the CDR3 is TGCAGTGCCCCCGGGCCTACCTCCGGGAACACTGAAGCTTTCTTT.

This clonotype has only a few counts. V is TRBV5-1 and J is TRBJ1-6; TRBD1 matches at 10 bases. V lost 2 bases and J lost 3; bases outside the gene matches: 2. CDR1 and CDR2 from the germline V gene are SGHRS and YFSETQ. The CDR3 consists of 16 residues. CDR3 DNA: TGCGCCAGCAGCTTCGGGACAGGGGACTATAATTCACCCCTCCACTTT. This encodes CASSFGTGDYNSPLHF.

The chain carries TRBV12-3 or TRBV12-4 and TRBJ2-1; the D gene is possibly TRBD1 (5 bases). This CDR3 has 14 amino acids. V was cut by 0 bases and J by 10 bases, with 13 bases left in between. The CDR3 DNA reads as TGTGCCAGCAGTTTAGCTAGCAGGGAAGGGGAGCAGTTCTTC. Translated, it gives CASSLASREGEQFF.

The chain joins TRBV7-9 to TRBJ1-6, with 7 bases aligning to TRBD1. This CDR3 region has 14 residues. The germline V gene encodes CDR1 SEHNR and CDR2 FQNEAQ (reference sequence). The V gene end was trimmed by 4 bases and the J gene end by 10 bases; junction bases not matched to a gene: 7. The CDR3 protein is CASSYSGTASPLHF. The CDR3 nucleotides are TGTGCCAGCAGCTATTCCGGGACAGCCTCACCCCTCCACTTT.

The gene calls are TRBV12-3 or TRBV12-4 and TRBJ1-2; D may be TRBD1 (5 bases). The CDR3 spans 13 residues. The V gene lost 1 base and the J gene lost 8 bases, with 11 bases spanning the gap. CDR3 sequence: CASSLEGLSGYTF. CDR3 DNA: TGTGCCAGCAGTTTAGAGGGGTTAAGCGGCTACACCTTC.

This clonotype was recorded many times. The V call is TRBV2, the J call TRBJ2-1, with a weak D call TRBD1 (5 bases). The germline V gene has CDR1 SNHLY and CDR2 FYNNEI. Trimming took off 4 bases at V and 5 bases at J, with 9 bases between the two ends. The CDR3 consists of 13 residues. The CDR3 region is CASSVARDNEQFF. The CDR3 nucleotides read TGTGCCAGCAGTGTAGCCAGGGACAATGAGCAGTTCTTC. Using reference TRBV2 and TRBJ2-1 for the parts outside the CDR3, the full variable domain is EPEVTQTPSHQVTQMGQEVILRCVPISNHLYFYWYRQILGQKVEFLVSFYNNEISEKSEIFDDQFSVERPDGSNFTLKIRSTKLEDSAMYFCASSVARDNEQFFGPGTRLTVL.

V and J are TRBV6-2 or TRBV6-3 and TRBJ1-4; D is unclear. Deletions cut 2 bases from V and 5 bases from J, with 9 bases between. The CDR3 has 14 amino acids. CDR1 and CDR2 (germline): MNHEY, SVGEGT. The CDR3 nucleotides are TGTGCCAGCAGTTACAAGGTCTGGAATGAAAAACTGTTTTTT. It encodes CASSYKVWNEKLFF.

In its sample, this clonotype was seen many times. The rearrangement links TRBV20-1 to TRBJ2-3, with D maybe TRBD2 (6 bases). CDR1 is DFQATT, CDR2 SNEGSKA, per germline (reference sequence). The CDR3 extends over 14 amino acids. V was pared by 6 bases and J by 2 bases, with 15 bases between. The CDR3 DNA reads TGCAGTGCCCAGACTAGGAAGACCACAGATACGCAGTATTTT. Its protein is CSAQTRKTTDTQYF.

As for this clonotype: One base away lies a much larger clone, so this may be a sequencing read error. This rearrangement joins TRBV2 to TRBJ2-7; a weak D match, TRBD1 (5 bases). V was pared by 10 bases and J by 7 bases, with 32 bases between. CDR1 is SNHLY, CDR2 FYNNEI, per germline. The CDR3 contains 17 residues. In DNA, the CDR3 is TGTGCCACCCAATTAGCAGGGTTACCAAAAGTACACAATGAGCAGTACTTC. Its translation: CATQLAGLPKVHNEQYF.

The rearrangement joins TRBV6-1 to TRBJ2-2; D gene ambiguous. The V end was cut by 6 bases, the J end by 1 base, with 6 bases between. CDR1 and CDR2 from the germline V gene are MNHNS and SASEGT. CDR3 size: 13 residues. The CDR3, as DNA: TGTGCCAGCAGAAAGATGAACACCGGGGAGCTGTTTTTT. This translates into CASRKMNTGELFF.

This clonotype was found a few times. The chain employs TRBV19 and TRBJ1-5, with D perhaps TRBD1 (5 bases). CDR3 length equals 16 residues. The V gene's germline CDR1 is LNHDA and CDR2 SQIVND (reference sequence). Deletions cut 7 bases from V and 0 bases from J, with 16 bases between. The CDR3 spells CASIARWGNSNQPQHF. As DNA, the CDR3 is TGTGCCAGTATTGCCAGGTGGGGGAATAGCAATCAGCCCCAGCATTTT.

Note on this clonotype: This sequence may be a read error, since a much larger clone differs from it by one base. The genes are TRBV2 and TRBJ1-1; D might be TRBD1 (6 bases). There are 13 residues in the CDR3. Trimming left V 4 bases short and J 10 bases short, with 16 bases between. CDR1 SNHLY and CDR2 FYNNEI come from the germline V gene. The CDR3 spells CASSVGQTHGAFF. CDR3 coding DNA: TGTGCCAGCAGTGTCGGACAGACCCATGGAGCTTTCTTT.

Notes on this clonotype: As the CDR3 is not closed by the conserved phenylalanine or tryptophan, this likely results from a read error. This chain links TRBV6-2 or TRBV6-3 with TRBJ1-1, with D uncertain. The CDR3 covers 13 residues. V shed 5 bases and J shed 0 bases, with 7 bases lying between them. CDR1 and CDR2 from the germline V gene are MNHEY and SVGEGT. The CDR3 nucleotides read TGTGCCAGCAGTGAGCATGTGAACACTGAAGCTTTCTTA. This translates into CASSEHVNTEAFL.

This clonotype was counted ten times or more. The V and J genes are TRBV20-1 and TRBJ2-5, with 9 bases aligning to TRBD2. Germline values: CDR1 DFQATT, CDR2 SNEGSKA (reference sequence). With 6 bases clipped from V and 5 bases from J, the junction kept 10 bases outside the gene matches. This CDR3 region has 14 residues. CDR3 DNA: TGCAGTGCATCCCTTGCGGGGGGGCTGGAGACCCAGTACTTC. Its translation is CSASLAGGLETQYF.

A word on this clonotype: Being one base from a much bigger clone, this may be a read error. The V gene is TRBV11-2, the J gene TRBJ2-7; possible D gene TRBD1, 6 bases. Germline CDR1 is SGHAT and CDR2 is FQNNGV. CDR3 length: 12 amino acids. V was cut by 3 bases and J by 5 bases, with 8 bases left in between. The CDR3 loop reads CASSFWGHEQYF. In DNA form, the CDR3 reads TGTGCCAGCAGCTTCTGGGGGCACGAGCAGTACTTC.

This clonotype was recorded many times. This rearrangement joins TRBV28 to TRBJ2-1; 8 bases fit TRBD2. There are 14 residues in the CDR3. V dropped 6 bases and J dropped 5; count of bases not matched to a gene: 6. Germline V gives CDR1 MDHEN, CDR2 SYDVKM. The DNA for the CDR3 is TGTGCCAGCAGGTTTAGCGGGGAGGACAATGAGCAGTTCTTC. It is translated as CASRFSGEDNEQFF.

V gene TRBV30 combines with J gene TRBJ1-2; 7 bases align to TRBD1. The trim removed 3 bases at V and 8 bases at J, leaving 3 bases unmatched. The CDR3 totals 11 residues. CDR1 is GTSNPN and CDR2 is SVGIG in the germline V gene (reference sequence). CDR3 nucleotides: TGTGCCTGGAGCATACAGGGGGGCTACACCTTC. This sequence encodes CAWSIQGGYTF.

At least ten counts were recorded for this clonotype. The CDR3 here is CSVEVRASGGTNEQFF. The CDR3 DNA follows: TGCAGCGTTGAAGTTCGGGCTAGCGGGGGAACAAATGAGCAGTTCTTC. The genes are TRBV29-1 and TRBJ2-1, with TRBD2 matching 10 bases. Germline lookup yields CDR1 SQVTM and CDR2 ANQGSEA. Trimming took 1 base from V and 7 from J; bases not matched to a gene: 10. The CDR3 length is 16 residues.

This clonotype was picked up many times. The chain is built from TRBV6-1 and TRBJ1-1; TRBD1 agrees at 7 bases. With 2 bases clipped from V and 5 bases from J, the junction kept 5 bases outside the gene matches. This CDR3 is built from 14 residues. From germline, CDR1 is MNHNS and CDR2 SASEGT. The CDR3 nucleotides read TGTGCCAGCAGTGAAAGGCAGGGGGGGACTGAAGCTTTCTTT. This translates into CASSERQGGTEAFF.